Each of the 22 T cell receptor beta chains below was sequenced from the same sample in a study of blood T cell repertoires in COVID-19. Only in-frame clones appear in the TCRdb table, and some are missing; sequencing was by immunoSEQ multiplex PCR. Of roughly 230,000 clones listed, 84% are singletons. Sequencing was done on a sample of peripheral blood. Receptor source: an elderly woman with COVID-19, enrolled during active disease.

The CDR3 sequence is CASSTRVNQPQHF. The CDR3, as DNA: TGTGCCAGCAGCACTAGAGTAAATCAGCCCCAGCATTTT. The chain combines TRBV9 with TRBJ1-5; no definite D call. The germline V gene encodes CDR1 SGDLS and CDR2 YYNGEE. Trimming removed 4 bases at V and 4 bases at J, with 9 bases between. The CDR3 length is 13 residues.

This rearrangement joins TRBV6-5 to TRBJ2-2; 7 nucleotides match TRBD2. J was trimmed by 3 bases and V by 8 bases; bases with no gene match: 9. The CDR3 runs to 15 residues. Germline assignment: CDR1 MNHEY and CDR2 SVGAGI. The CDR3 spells CASFRGGPYTGELFF. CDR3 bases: TGTGCCAGCTTCCGGGGAGGGCCTTACACCGGGGAGCTGTTTTTT.

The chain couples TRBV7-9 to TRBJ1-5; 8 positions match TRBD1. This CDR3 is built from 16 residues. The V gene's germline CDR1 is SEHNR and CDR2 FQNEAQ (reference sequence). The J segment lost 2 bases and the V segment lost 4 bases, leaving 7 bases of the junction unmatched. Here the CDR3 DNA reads TGTGCCAGCAGCTACTTCGGGACAGGCCGCAATCAGCCCCAGCATTTT. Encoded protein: CASSYFGTGRNQPQHF.

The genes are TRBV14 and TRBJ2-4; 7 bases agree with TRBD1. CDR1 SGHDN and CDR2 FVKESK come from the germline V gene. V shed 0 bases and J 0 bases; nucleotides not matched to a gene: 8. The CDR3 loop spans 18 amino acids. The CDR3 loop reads CASSQEGTGVSAKNIQYF. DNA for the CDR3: TGTGCCAGCAGCCAAGAAGGCACAGGGGTATCAGCCAAAAACATTCAGTACTTC.

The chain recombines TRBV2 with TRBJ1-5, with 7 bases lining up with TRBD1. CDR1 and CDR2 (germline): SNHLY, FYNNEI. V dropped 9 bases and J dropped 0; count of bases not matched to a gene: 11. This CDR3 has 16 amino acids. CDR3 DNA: TGTGCCAGTCGGGACAGTCAAACCTATAGCAATCAGCCCCAGCATTTT. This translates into CASRDSQTYSNQPQHF.

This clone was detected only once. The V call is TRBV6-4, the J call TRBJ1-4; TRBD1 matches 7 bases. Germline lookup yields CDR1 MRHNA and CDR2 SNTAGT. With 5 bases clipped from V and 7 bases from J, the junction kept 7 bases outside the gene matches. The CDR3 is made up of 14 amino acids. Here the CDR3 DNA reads TGTGCCAGCAGTCCGACAGGGAATAGTGAAAAACTGTTTTTT. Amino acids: CASSPTGNSEKLFF.

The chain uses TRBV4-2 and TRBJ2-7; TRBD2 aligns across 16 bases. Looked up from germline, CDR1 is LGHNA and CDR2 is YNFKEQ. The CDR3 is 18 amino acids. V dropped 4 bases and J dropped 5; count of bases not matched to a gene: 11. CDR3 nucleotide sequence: TGTGCCAGCAGCCCCCGAGGGACTAGCGGGGGGGTCCTGGACGAGCAGTACTTC. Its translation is CASSPRGTSGGVLDEQYF.

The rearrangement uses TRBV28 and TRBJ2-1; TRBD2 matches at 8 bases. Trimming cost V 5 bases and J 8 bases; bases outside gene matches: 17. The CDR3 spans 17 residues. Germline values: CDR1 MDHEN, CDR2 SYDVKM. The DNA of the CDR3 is TGTGCCAGCAGTCCTATTACTAGCGGCCTTTTAGTCGATGAGCAGTTCTTC. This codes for CASSPITSGLLVDEQFF.

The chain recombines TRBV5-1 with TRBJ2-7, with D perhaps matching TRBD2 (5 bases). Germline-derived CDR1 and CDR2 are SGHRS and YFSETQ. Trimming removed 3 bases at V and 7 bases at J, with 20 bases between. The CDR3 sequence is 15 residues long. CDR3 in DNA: TGCGCCAGCAGCTCGGGGTTGGCCTCTTGGGCGGAGCAGTACTTC. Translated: CASSSGLASWAEQYF.

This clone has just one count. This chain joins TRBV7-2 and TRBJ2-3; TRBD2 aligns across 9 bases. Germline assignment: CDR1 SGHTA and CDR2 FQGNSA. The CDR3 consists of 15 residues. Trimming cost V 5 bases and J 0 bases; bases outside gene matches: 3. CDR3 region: CASSPSGKSTDTQYF. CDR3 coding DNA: TGTGCCAGCAGCCCTAGCGGGAAAAGCACAGATACGCAGTATTTT.

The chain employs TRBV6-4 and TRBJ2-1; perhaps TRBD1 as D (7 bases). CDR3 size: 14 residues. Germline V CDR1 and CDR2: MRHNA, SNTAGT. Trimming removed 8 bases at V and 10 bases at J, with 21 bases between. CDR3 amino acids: CASARDSLLREQFF. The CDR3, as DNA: TGTGCCAGCGCGCGGGACAGTCTCCTACGGGAGCAGTTCTTC.

The CDR3 loop is CASSSSGQYYGYTF. CDR3 coding DNA: TGTGCCAGCAGTTCGAGCGGACAGTACTATGGCTACACCTTC. The V call is TRBV27, the J call TRBJ1-2; D is perhaps TRBD1 (6 bases). The CDR3 has 14 residues. Trimming left V 4 bases short and J 3 bases short, with 12 bases between. CDR1 and CDR2 from the germline V gene are MNHEY and SMNVEV (reference sequence).

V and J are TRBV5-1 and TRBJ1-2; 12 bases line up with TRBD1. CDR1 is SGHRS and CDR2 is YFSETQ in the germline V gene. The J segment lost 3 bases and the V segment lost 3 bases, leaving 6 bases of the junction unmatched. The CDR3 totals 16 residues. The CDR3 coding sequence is TGCGCCAGCAGCTCGACCGGGACAGGGGGCGACTATGGCTACACCTTC. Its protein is CASSSTGTGGDYGYTF.

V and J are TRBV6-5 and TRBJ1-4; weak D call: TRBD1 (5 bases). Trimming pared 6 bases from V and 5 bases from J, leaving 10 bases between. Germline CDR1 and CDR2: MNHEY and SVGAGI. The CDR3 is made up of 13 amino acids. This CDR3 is CASRGQTNEKLFF. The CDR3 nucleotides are TGTGCCAGCAGGGGGCAGACCAATGAAAAACTGTTTTTT.

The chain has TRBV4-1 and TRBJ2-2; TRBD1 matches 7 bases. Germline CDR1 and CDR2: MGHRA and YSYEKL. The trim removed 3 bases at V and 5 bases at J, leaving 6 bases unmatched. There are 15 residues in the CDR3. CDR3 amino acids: CASSHTGAGTGELFF. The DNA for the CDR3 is TGCGCCAGCAGCCATACAGGGGCAGGAACCGGGGAGCTGTTTTTT.

The CDR3 spells CASSSAGGSDTQYF. The CDR3, as DNA: TGTGCCAGCAGCTCGGCGGGGGGATCAGATACGCAGTATTTT. The V gene is TRBV7-3, the J gene TRBJ2-3; 8 nucleotides agree with TRBD2. The CDR3 length is 14 residues. Germline CDR1 SGHTA, CDR2 FQGTGA. V lost 4 bases to trimming and J lost 4 bases; unmatched junction nucleotides: 4.

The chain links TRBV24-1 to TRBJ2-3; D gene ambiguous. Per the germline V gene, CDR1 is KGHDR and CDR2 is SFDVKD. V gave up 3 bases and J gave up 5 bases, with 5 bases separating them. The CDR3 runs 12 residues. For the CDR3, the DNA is TGTGCCACCAGTGATCCCGGAGATACGCAGTATTTT. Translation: CATSDPGDTQYF.

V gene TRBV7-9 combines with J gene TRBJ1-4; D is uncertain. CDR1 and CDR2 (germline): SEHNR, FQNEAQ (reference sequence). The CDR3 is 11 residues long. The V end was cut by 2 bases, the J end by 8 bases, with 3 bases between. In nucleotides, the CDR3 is TGTGCCAGCAGCTTAACAGAAAAACTGTTTTTT. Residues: CASSLTEKLFF.

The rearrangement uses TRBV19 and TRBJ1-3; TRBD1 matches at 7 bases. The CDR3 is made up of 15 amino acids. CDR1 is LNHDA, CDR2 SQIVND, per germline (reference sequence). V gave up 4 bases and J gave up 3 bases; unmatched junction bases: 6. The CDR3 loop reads CASSNPQGLGNTIYF. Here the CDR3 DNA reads TGTGCCAGTAGTAACCCACAGGGGCTTGGAAACACCATATATTTT.

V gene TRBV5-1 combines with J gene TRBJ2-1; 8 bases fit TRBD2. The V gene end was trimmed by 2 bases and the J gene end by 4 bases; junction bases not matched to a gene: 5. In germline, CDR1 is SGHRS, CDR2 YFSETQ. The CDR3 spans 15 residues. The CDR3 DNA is TGCGCCAGCAGCTTCTCCGGGGGGGAGTACAATGAGCAGTTCTTC. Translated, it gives CASSFSGGEYNEQFF.

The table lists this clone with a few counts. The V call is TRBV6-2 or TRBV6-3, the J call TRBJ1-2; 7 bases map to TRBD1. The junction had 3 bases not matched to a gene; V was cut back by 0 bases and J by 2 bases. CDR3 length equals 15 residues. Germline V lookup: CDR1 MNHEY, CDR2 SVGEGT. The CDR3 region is CASSYSTGTNYGYTF. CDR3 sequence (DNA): TGTGCCAGCAGTTACTCGACAGGGACAAACTATGGCTACACCTTC.

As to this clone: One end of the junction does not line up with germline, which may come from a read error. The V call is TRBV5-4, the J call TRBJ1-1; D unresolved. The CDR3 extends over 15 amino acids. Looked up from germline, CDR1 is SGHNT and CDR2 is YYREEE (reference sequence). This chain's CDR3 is CASTPEPTVNSEAFF. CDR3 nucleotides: TGTGCCAGCACCCCGGAACCAACAGTGAACTCTGAAGCTTTCTTT.